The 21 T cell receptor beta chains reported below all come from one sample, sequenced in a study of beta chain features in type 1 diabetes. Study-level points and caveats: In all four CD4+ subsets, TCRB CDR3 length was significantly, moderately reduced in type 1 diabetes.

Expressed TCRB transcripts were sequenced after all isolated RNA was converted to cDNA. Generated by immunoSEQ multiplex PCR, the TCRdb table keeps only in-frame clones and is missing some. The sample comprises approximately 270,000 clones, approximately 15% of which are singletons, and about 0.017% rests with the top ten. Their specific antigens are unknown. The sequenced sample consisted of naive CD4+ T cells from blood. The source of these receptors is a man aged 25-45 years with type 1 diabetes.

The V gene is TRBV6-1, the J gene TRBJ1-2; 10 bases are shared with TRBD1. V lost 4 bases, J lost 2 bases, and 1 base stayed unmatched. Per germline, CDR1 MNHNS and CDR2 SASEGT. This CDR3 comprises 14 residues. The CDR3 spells CASSAGQGNYGYTF. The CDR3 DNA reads TGTGCCAGCAGTGCGGGACAGGGGAACTATGGCTACACCTTC.

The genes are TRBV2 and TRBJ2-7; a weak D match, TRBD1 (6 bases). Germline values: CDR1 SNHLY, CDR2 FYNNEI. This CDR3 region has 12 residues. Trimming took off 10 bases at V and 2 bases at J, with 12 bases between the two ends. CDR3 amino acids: CAIGQTPYEQYF. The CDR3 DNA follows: TGTGCCATTGGACAGACTCCCTACGAGCAGTACTTC.

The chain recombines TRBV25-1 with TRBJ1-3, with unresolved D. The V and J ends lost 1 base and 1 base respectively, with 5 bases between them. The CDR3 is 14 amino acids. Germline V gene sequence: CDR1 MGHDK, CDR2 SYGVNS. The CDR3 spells CASSESGSGNTIYF. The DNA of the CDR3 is TGTGCCAGCAGTGAATCCGGGTCTGGAAACACCATATATTTT. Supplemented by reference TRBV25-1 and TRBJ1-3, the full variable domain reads EADIYQTPRYLVIGTGKKITLECSQTMGHDKMYWYQQDPGMELHLIHYSYGVNSTEKGDLSSESTVSRIRTEHFPLTLESARPSHTSQYLCASSESGSGNTIYFGEGSWLTVV.

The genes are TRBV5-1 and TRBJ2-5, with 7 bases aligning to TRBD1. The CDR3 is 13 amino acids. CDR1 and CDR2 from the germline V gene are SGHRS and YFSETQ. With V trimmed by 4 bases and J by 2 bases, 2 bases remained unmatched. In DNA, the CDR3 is TGCGCCAGCAGCCGGGACAGTCAAGAGACCCAGTACTTC. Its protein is CASSRDSQETQYF.

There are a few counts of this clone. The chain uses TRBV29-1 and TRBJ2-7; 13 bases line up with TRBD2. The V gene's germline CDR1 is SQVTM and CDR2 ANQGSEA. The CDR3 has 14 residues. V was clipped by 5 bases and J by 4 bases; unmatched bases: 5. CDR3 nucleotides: TGCAGCGTTTCGGGACTAGCGGGATATTACGAGCAGTACTTC. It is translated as CSVSGLAGYYEQYF.

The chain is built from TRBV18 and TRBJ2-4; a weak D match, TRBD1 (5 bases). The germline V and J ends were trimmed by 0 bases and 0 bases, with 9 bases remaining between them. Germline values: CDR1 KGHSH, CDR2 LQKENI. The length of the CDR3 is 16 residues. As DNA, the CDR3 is TGTGCCAGCTCACCACCTGACAGTTTAGCCAAAAACATTCAGTACTTC. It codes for CASSPPDSLAKNIQYF. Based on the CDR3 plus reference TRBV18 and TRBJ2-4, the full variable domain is NAGVMQNPRHLVRRRGQEARLRCSPMKGHSHVYWYRQLPEEGLKFMVYLQKENIIDESGMPKERFSAEFPKEGPSILRIQQVVRGDSAAYFCASSPPDSLAKNIQYFGAGTRLSVL.

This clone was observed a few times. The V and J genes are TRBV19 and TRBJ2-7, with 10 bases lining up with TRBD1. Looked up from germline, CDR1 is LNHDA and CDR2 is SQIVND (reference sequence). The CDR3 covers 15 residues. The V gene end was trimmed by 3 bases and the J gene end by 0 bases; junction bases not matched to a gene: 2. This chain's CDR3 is CASSIGTGVSYEQYF. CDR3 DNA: TGTGCCAGTAGTATTGGGACAGGGGTCTCCTACGAGCAGTACTTC.

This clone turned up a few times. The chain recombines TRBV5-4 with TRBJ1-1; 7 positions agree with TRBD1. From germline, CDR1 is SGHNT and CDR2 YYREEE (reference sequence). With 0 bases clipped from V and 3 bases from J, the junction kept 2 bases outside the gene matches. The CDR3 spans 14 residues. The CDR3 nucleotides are TGTGCCAGCAGCTTGGCAGGGGGGCACACTGAAGCTTTCTTT. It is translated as CASSLAGGHTEAFF.

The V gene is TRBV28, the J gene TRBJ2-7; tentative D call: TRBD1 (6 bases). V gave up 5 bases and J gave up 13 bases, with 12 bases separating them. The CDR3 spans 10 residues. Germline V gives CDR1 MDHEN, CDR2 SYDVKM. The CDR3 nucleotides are TGTGCCAGCAGTACAGGGCCGCATTACTTC. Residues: CASSTGPHYF.

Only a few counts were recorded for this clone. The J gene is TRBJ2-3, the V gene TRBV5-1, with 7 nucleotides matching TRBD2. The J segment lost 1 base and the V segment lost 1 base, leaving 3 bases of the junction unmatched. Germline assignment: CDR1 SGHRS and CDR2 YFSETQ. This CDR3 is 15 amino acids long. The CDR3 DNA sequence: TGCGCCAGCAGCTTGTTTCTAGCGGGCACAGATACGCAGTATTTT. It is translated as CASSLFLAGTDTQYF. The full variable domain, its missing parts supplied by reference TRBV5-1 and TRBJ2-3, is KAGVTQTPRYLIKTRGQQVTLSCSPISGHRSVSWYQQTPGQGLQFLFEYFSETQRNKGNFPGRFSGRQFSNSRSEMNVSTLELGDSALYLCASSLFLAGTDTQYFGPGTRLTVL.

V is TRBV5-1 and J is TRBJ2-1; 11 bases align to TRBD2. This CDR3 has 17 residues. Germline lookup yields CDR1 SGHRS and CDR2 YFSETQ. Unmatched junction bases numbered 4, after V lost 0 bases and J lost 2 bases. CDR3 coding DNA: TGCGCCAGCAGCTTGGATCTAGCGGGAGGAACCTACAATGAGCAGTTCTTC. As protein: CASSLDLAGGTYNEQFF.

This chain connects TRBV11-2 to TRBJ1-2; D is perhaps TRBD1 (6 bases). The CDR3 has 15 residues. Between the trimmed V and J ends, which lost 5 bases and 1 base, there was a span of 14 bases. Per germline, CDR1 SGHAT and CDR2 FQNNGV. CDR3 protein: CASSRRDTNNYGYTF. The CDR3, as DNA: TGTGCCAGCAGCCGCCGGGACACCAATAACTATGGCTACACCTTC.

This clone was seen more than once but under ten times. DNA of the CDR3: TGTGCCAGCAGTCGCGTCGACAGGGGGCCTCTCCATGAAGCTTTCTTT. It translates to CASSRVDRGPLHEAFF. V usage is TRBV5-6 and J usage is TRBJ1-1, with TRBD1 identical over 10 bases. There are 16 residues in the CDR3. Germline CDR1 and CDR2: SGHDT and YYEEEE. V was pared by 5 bases and J by 7 bases, with 14 bases of the junction left unmatched.

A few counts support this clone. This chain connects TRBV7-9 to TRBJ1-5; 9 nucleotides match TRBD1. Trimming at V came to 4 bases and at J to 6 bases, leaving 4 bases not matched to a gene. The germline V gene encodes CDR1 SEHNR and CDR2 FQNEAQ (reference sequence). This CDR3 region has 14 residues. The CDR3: CASSSTGGGQPQHF. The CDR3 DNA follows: TGTGCCAGCAGCTCTACAGGGGGCGGTCAGCCCCAGCATTTT.

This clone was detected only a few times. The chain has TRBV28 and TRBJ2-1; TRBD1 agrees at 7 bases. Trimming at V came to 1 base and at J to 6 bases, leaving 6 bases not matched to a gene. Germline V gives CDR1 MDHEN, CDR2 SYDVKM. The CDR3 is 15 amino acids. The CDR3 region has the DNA TGTGCCAGCAGTTTATTAGGGCAGGGGGTCAATGAGCAGTTCTTC. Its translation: CASSLLGQGVNEQFF.

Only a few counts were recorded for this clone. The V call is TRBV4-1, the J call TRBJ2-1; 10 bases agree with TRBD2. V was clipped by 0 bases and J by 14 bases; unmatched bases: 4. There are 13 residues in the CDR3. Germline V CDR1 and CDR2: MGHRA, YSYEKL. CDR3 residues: CASSQEPAGGEFF. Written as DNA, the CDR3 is TGCGCCAGCAGCCAAGAGCCAGCGGGAGGGGAGTTCTTC.

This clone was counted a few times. The CDR3, as DNA: TGTGCCAGCAGTGACGTCCAATCGGGGAGACCCGACTATGGCTACACCTTC. This translates into CASSDVQSGRPDYGYTF. The V call is TRBV6-4, the J call TRBJ1-2; D remains unclear. V was cut by 2 bases and J by 3 bases, with 19 bases left in between. This CDR3 is built from 17 residues. Germline V gives CDR1 MRHNA, CDR2 SNTAGT.

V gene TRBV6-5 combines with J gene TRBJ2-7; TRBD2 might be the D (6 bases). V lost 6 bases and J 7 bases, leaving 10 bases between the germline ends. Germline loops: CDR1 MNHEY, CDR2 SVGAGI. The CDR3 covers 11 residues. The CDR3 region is CASRNRGEQYF. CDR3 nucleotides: TGTGCCAGCAGAAATCGGGGGGAGCAGTACTTC.

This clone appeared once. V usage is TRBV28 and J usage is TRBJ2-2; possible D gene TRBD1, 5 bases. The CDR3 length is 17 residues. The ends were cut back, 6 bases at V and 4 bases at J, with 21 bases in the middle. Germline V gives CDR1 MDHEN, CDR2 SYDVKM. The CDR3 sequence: CASSPRMGQGGTGELFF. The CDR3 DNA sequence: TGTGCCAGCAGCCCGCGTATGGGGCAGGGTGGCACCGGGGAGCTGTTTTTT. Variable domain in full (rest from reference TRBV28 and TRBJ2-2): DVKVTQSSRYLVKRTGEKVFLECVQDMDHENMFWYRQDPGLGLRLIYFSYDVKMKEKGDIPEGYSVSREKKERFSLILESASTNQTSMYLCASSPRMGQGGTGELFFGEGSRLTVL.

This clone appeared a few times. CDR3 sequence: CASSAQQGSTEAFF. CDR3 sequence (DNA): TGTGCCAGCAGCGCCCAACAGGGAAGCACTGAAGCTTTCTTT. The chain uses TRBV7-3 and TRBJ1-1, with D maybe TRBD1 (6 bases). The CDR3 runs to 14 residues. Germline V gene data show CDR1 as SGHTA and CDR2 as FQGTGA. Deletions cut 5 bases from V and 4 bases from J, with 14 bases between.

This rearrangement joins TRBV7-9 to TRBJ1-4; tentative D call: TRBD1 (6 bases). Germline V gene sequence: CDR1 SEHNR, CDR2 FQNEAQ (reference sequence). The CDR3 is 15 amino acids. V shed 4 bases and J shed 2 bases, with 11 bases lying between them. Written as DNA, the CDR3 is TGTGCCAGCAGCTCGTACAGGGCGACTAATGAAAAACTGTTTTTT. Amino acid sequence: CASSSYRATNEKLFF. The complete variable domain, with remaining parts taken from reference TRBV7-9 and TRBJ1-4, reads DTGVSQNPRHKITKRGQNVTFRCDPISEHNRLYWYRQTLGQGPEFLTYFQNEAQLEKSRLLSDRFSAERPKGSFSTLEIQRTEQGDSAMYLCASSSYRATNEKLFFGSGTQLSVL.